Listed below are T cell receptor beta chains from one sample, sequenced in a study of blood T cells in healthy people across ages. One entry per CDR3 protein, called by TCRdb with MiXCR from the 5' RACE reads. The data contain hundreds of thousands of distinct CDR3 sequences, 27% of them singletons. The data also belong to a second study, concerning T cells of mothers and their children.

Sequenced material: blood. Receptor source: a boy aged 2 to 10 in good health. Both conserved end residues are trimmed from each CDR3. Fields, in order: V gene, J gene, CDR3 protein.

TRBV7-2	TRBJ1-4	ASSLRGVDRYEKLF
TRBV12-3/TRBV12-4	-	ASSQIAGVNEQY
TRBV15	TRBJ2-3	ATSRAGTDTQY
TRBV11-2	TRBJ1-5	ASSSSDSNQPQH
TRBV6-2/TRBV6-3	TRBJ2-1	ASSPVSLGDEQF
TRBV9	TRBJ2-5	ASSVVDGLGETQY
TRBV7-2	TRBJ2-7	ASSLAPPAGVSYEQY
TRBV7-9	TRBJ1-4	ASSFYSTVATNEKLF
TRBV11-3	TRBJ2-1	ASSHVGDGYNEQF
TRBV12-3/TRBV12-4	TRBJ2-5	ASSLQRGGETQY
TRBV3-1	TRBJ2-3	ASSPRGGEDTQY
TRBV10-3	TRBJ1-1	AISETGEAF
TRBV29-1	TRBJ1-2	SVEDRASSYGYT
TRBV12-3/TRBV12-4	-	ASSSGGSGGNEQF
TRBV10-3	TRBJ1-2	AISATGTAGYT
TRBV2	TRBJ2-7	ASRGGDEQY
TRBV7-9	TRBJ1-1	ASSLAPGRMEPEAF
TRBV10-3	TRBJ2-1	AISETGTSGSFEQF
TRBV14	TRBJ1-3	ASSQGDFSGNTIY
TRBV28	TRBJ2-3	ASSPHLLTGPSSTDTQY
TRBV4-3	TRBJ1-1	ASSQGVRGGTEAF
TRBV9	TRBJ2-5	ASSELDRGQETQY
TRBV29-1	TRBJ1-6	SVAQGGVLH
TRBV4-2	TRBJ1-1	ASSQSKGTGNEAF
TRBV6-5	TRBJ1-4	ASSTGRGTDEKLF
TRBV5-1	TRBJ1-1	ASSFTGQLGHTEAF
TRBV4-3	TRBJ2-2	ASSQDPRSSGELF
TRBV5-5	TRBJ2-3	ASSLGPGRADTQY
TRBV12-3/TRBV12-4	TRBJ1-5	ASRAQGGENQPQH
TRBV18	TRBJ2-1	ASSPQRGTGGSYNEQF
TRBV20-1	TRBJ1-1	SASGTVNTEAF
TRBV2	TRBJ2-2	ASRAGENTGELF
TRBV2	TRBJ2-4	ASRNRETKNIQY
TRBV2	TRBJ1-1	ASSVNSVPDVTEAF
TRBV28	TRBJ2-5	ASRGGLETQY
TRBV2	-	ASSADLEGPYEQY
TRBV7-9	TRBJ1-4	ASSPQDTTNEKLF
TRBV29-1	TRBJ2-1	SVSAGGAWEQF
TRBV12-3/TRBV12-4	TRBJ1-4	ASSLSPNNEKLF